These 15 T cell receptor beta chains were sequenced from one sample in a study of OX40 agonist ivuxolimab in advanced cancers. The method was immunoSEQ multiplex PCR; TCRdb's version includes in-frame clones alone and lacks a portion of them. This sample has more than 75,000 clones, with less than 90% found just once. This specimen was CD4+ or CD8+ T cells sorted from blood, taken in a trial of the OX40 agonist ivuxolimab. The receptors shown here come from an adult with an advanced solid tumor such as melanoma, head and neck, liver or kidney cancer.

V gene TRBV7-6 combines with J gene TRBJ2-2, with 7 bases that match TRBD2. Looked up from germline, CDR1 is SGHVS and CDR2 is FNYEAQ. J lost 2 bases, V lost 4 bases, and 7 bases had no gene match. There are 16 residues in the CDR3. The CDR3 nucleotides are TGTGCCAGCAGCTGGGGACTAAGCGATAACACCGGGGAGCTGTTTTTT. It codes for CASSWGLSDNTGELFF.

The chain recombines TRBV7-5 with TRBJ1-3. TRBV7-5 is marked as a pseudogene. The CDR3 has 15 amino acids. This chain's CDR3 is CARSSTPRSGNTIYF. CDR3 DNA: TGTGCCAGAAGCTCCACTCCCCGATCTGGAAACACCATATATTTT.

This clone was found once. The V and J genes are TRBV5-8 and TRBJ2-5; a possible D gene is TRBD2 (6 bases). Germline V gene sequence: CDR1 SGHTS, CDR2 YDEGEE. The CDR3 runs 13 residues. V was shortened by 6 bases and J by 1 base, with 10 bases between the two germline ends. The CDR3 bases are TGTGCCAGCACAACGGGAGTCCAAGAGACCCAGTACTTC. It yields the protein CASTTGVQETQYF.

The chain employs TRBV6-6 and TRBJ2-4; D not certain. This CDR3 spans 11 amino acids. V lost 8 bases and J 5 bases, leaving 7 bases between the germline ends. In germline, CDR1 is MNHNY, CDR2 SVGAGI (reference sequence). The CDR3 loop is CASGSQNIQYF. Written as DNA, the CDR3 is TGTGCCAGCGGAAGTCAAAACATTCAGTACTTC.

The chain employs TRBV11-2 and TRBJ1-1; TRBD1 might be the D (6 bases). V was clipped by 6 bases and J by 1 base, with 6 bases between them. Germline V gives CDR1 SGHAT, CDR2 FQNNGV. The CDR3 has 12 amino acids. The CDR3 protein is CASRDRNTEAFF. Written as DNA, the CDR3 is TGTGCCAGCAGGGACAGGAACACTGAAGCTTTCTTT.

The V gene is TRBV7-9, the J gene TRBJ1-5; the D is unclear. Germline CDR1 reads SEHNR; CDR2 reads FQNEAQ (reference sequence). V shed 5 bases and J shed 0 bases, with 8 bases lying between them. The CDR3 spans 14 residues. Written as DNA, the CDR3 is TGTGCCAGCAGCAGCGGGAGTAGCAATCAGCCCCAGCATTTT. Translating it yields CASSSGSSNQPQHF. Based on the CDR3 plus reference TRBV7-9 and TRBJ1-5, the full variable domain is DTGVSQNPRHKITKRGQNVTFRCDPISEHNRLYWYRQTLGQGPEFLTYFQNEAQLEKSRLLSDRFSAERPKGSFSTLEIQRTEQGDSAMYLCASSSGSSNQPQHFGDGTRLSIL.

This chain uses TRBV18 with TRBJ1-1; D gene ambiguous. Per germline, CDR1 KGHSH and CDR2 LQKENI. Trimming pared 6 bases from V and 5 bases from J, leaving 13 bases between. The CDR3 is made up of 13 amino acids. CDR3 residues: CASSGRRGTEAFF. The CDR3 nucleotides are TGTGCCAGCTCGGGCAGGAGAGGAACTGAAGCTTTCTTT.

The rearrangement links TRBV6-5 to TRBJ2-2; D is unclear. Germline lookup yields CDR1 MNHEY and CDR2 SVGAGI. V was cut by 6 bases and J by 1 base, with 6 bases left in between. This CDR3 has 13 residues. This CDR3 is CASRSKNTGELFF. The CDR3 DNA reads TGTGCCAGCAGGAGCAAGAACACCGGGGAGCTGTTTTTT.

V usage is TRBV19 and J usage is TRBJ1-6, with D possibly being TRBD1 (6 bases). V was cut by 1 base and J by 7 bases, with 20 bases left in between. The CDR3 is made up of 18 amino acids. Looked up from germline, CDR1 is LNHDA and CDR2 is SQIVND (reference sequence). The CDR3 protein is CASSIGGPLGQTNSPLHF. Here the CDR3 DNA reads TGTGCCAGTAGTATAGGCGGCCCCCTCGGACAGACGAATTCACCCCTCCACTTT.

The gene calls are TRBV7-8 and TRBJ1-4; D uncertain. The CDR3 is made up of 16 amino acids. Trimming cost V 3 bases and J 0 bases, with 11 bases left between them. CDR1 and CDR2 (germline): SGHVS, FQNEAQ. In DNA form, the CDR3 reads TGTGCCAGCAGCTTCCGGACGGCTGCAACTAATGAAAAACTGTTTTTT. Its protein is CASSFRTAATNEKLFF. Filled out from reference TRBV7-8 and TRBJ1-4, the complete variable domain reads GAGVSQSPRYKVAKRGQDVALRCDPISGHVSLFWYQQALGQGPEFLTYFQNEAQLDKSGLPSDRFFAERPEGSVSTLKIQRTQQEDSAVYLCASSFRTAATNEKLFFGSGTQLSVL.

CDR3 loop: CASSRREIGNTIYF. The CDR3 DNA sequence: TGTGCCAGCAGCCGCAGGGAAATCGGAAACACCATATATTTT. This chain uses TRBV6-6 with TRBJ1-3, with a weak D call TRBD1 (5 bases). This CDR3 is built from 14 residues. Trimming removed 6 bases from V and 4 bases from J, with 13 bases in between. Germline values: CDR1 MNHNY, CDR2 SVGAGI (reference sequence).

The chain links TRBV28 to TRBJ2-5, with 9 positions matching TRBD1. After removal of 3 bases from V and 5 bases from J, the junction contained 7 bases not matched to a gene. Germline CDR1 reads MDHEN; CDR2 reads SYDVKM. CDR3 length: 15 amino acids. The DNA of the CDR3 is TGTGCCAGCAGTTTCATTGGGACAGGGAGGGAGACCCAGTACTTC. The encoded protein is CASSFIGTGRETQYF.

The chain is built from TRBV19 and TRBJ2-7; TRBD1 aligns across 10 bases. The CDR3 is 13 amino acids. From germline, CDR1 is LNHDA and CDR2 SQIVND (reference sequence). Trimming at V came to 9 bases and at J to 2 bases, leaving 4 bases not matched to a gene. DNA for the CDR3: TGTGCCAGCTCCGGGACAGGGGCCTACGAGCAGTACTTC. Translated, it gives CASSGTGAYEQYF.

The rearrangement links TRBV2 to TRBJ1-1; 7 bases align to TRBD1. Germline CDR1 and CDR2: SNHLY and FYNNEI. This CDR3 contains 12 residues. V gave up 4 bases and J gave up 7 bases; unmatched junction bases: 3. The CDR3 reads CASSGQGNEAFF. The CDR3 nucleotides read TGTGCCAGCAGTGGACAGGGAAATGAAGCTTTCTTT.

The chain employs TRBV6-5 and TRBJ1-2, with 7 positions matching TRBD1. J gave up 7 bases and V 6 bases, and 8 bases lay outside the gene matches. The CDR3 extends over 13 amino acids. Germline V lookup: CDR1 MNHEY, CDR2 SVGAGI. CDR3 region: CASSRQGLSGYTF. The DNA for the CDR3 is TGTGCCAGCAGCCGACAGGGTCTCAGTGGCTACACCTTC.